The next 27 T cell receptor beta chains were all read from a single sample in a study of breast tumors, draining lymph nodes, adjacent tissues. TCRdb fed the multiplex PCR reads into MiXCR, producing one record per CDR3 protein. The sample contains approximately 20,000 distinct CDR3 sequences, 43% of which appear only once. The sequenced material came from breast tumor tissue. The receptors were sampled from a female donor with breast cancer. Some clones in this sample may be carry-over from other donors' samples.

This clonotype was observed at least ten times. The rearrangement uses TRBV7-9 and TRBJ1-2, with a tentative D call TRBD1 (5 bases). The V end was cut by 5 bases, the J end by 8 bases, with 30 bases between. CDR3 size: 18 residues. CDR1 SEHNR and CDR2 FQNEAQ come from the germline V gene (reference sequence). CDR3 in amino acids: CASSTTGPRVDSPGGYTF. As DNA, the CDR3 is TGTGCCAGCAGCACAACAGGACCCCGTGTGGATTCCCCGGGGGGCTACACCTTC.

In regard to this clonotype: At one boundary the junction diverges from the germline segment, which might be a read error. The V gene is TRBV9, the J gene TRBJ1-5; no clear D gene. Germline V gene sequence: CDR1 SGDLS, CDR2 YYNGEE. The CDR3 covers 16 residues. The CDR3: CASSVDPYNSSQPQHF. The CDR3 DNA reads TGTGCCAGCAGCGTAGACCCCTACAATAGCAGTCAGCCCCAGCATTTT.

The CDR3 nucleotides are TGCAGTGCTAGAGGTGCGTACGCAGATACGCAGTATTTT. Its protein is CSARGAYADTQYF. J is TRBJ2-3 and V is TRBV20-1; D remains unclear. Germline V lookup: CDR1 DFQATT, CDR2 SNEGSKA (reference sequence). This CDR3 contains 13 residues. Trimming took off 1 base at V and 4 bases at J, with 9 bases between the two ends.

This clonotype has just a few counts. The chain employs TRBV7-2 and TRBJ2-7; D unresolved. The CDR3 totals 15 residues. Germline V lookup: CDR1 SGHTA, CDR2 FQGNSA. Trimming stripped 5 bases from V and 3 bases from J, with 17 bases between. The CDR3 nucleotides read TGTGCCAGCAGCCCACAGTTCTCAAAACACTACGAGCAGTACTTC. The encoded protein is CASSPQFSKHYEQYF.

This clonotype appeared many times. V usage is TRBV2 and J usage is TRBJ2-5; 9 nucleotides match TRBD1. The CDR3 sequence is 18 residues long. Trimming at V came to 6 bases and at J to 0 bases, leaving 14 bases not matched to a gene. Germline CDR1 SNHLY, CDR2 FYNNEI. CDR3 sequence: CASRQRDRVSGDQETQYF. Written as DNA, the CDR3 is TGTGCCAGCAGACAACGGGACAGGGTAAGTGGGGACCAAGAGACCCAGTACTTC.

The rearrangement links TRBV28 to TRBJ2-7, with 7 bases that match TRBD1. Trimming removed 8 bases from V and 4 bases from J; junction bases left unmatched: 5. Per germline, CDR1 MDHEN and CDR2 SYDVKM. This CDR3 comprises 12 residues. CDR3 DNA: TGTGCCAGCCAGGGGGTGGGGTACGAGCAGTACTTC. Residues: CASQGVGYEQYF.

For the CDR3, the DNA is TGTGCCAGCAGCGTGGGGTTTGTCACTGAAGCTTTCTTT. It specifies CASSVGFVTEAFF. This chain joins TRBV9 and TRBJ1-1; D ambiguous. Trimming took off 2 bases at V and 4 bases at J, with 9 bases between the two ends. This CDR3 spans 13 amino acids. CDR1 and CDR2 from the germline V gene are SGDLS and YYNGEE.

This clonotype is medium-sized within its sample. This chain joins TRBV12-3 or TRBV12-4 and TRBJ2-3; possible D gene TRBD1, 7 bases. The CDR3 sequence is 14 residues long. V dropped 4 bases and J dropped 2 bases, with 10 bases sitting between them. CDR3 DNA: TGTGCCAGCAGTTACAGGGGACTCACAGATACGCAGTATTTT. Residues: CASSYRGLTDTQYF.

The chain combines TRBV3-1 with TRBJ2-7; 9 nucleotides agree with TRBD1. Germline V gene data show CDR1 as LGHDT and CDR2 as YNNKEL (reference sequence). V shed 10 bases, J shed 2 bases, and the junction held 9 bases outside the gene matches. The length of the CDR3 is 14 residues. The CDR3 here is CANDRGVTTYEQYF. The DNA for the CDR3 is TGTGCCAACGACAGGGGGGTGACAACCTACGAGCAGTACTTC.

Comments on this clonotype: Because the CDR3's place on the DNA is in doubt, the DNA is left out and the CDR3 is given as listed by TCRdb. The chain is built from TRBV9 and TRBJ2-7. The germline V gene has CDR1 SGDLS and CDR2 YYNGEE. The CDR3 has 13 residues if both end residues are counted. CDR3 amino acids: CPCSVEEAYEQYF.

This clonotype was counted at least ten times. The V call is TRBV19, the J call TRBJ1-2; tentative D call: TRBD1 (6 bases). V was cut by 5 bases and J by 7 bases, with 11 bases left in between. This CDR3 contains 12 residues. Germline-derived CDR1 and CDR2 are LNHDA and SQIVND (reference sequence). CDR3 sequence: CASSRQELGYTF. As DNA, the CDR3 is TGTGCCAGTAGTCGACAGGAACTTGGCTACACCTTC. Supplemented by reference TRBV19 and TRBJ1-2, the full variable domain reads DGGITQSPKYLFRKEGQNVTLSCEQNLNHDAMYWYRQDPGQGLRLIYYSQIVNDFQKGDIAEGYSVSREKKESFPLTVTSAQKNPTAFYLCASSRQELGYTFGSGTRLTVV.

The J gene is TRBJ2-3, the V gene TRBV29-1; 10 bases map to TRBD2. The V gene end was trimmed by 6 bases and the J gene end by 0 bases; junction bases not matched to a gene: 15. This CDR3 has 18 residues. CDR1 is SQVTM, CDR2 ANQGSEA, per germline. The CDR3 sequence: CSVLFYLSGRESTDTQYF. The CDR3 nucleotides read TGCAGCGTCCTCTTTTACCTAAGCGGGAGGGAGAGCACAGATACGCAGTATTTT.

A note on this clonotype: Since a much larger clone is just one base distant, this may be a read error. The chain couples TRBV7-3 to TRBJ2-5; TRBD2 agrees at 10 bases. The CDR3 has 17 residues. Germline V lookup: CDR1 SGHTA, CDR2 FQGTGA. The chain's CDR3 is CASSLGLAGGGQEPQYF. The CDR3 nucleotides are TGTGCCAGCAGCTTAGGGTTAGCGGGAGGAGGCCAAGAGCCCCAGTACTTC.

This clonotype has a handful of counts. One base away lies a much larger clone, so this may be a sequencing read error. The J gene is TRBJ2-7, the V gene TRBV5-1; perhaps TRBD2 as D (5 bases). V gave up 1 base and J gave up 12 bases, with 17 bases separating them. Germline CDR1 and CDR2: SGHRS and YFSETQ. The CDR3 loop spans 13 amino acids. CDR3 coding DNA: TGCGCCAGCAGCTTGAGCGGTAACTACGACCGGTACTTC. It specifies CASSLSGNYDRYF.

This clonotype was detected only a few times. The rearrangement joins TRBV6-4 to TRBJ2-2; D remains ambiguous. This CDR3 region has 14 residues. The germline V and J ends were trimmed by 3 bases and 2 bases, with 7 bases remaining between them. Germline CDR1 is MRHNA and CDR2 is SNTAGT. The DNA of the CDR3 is TGTGCCAGCAGTGAAACAGCTAACACCGGGGAGCTGTTTTTT. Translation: CASSETANTGELFF.

CDR3 sequence reads: CASSDPGANYGYTF. CDR3 DNA: TGTGCCAGCAGTGACCCGGGGGCTAACTATGGCTACACCTTC. The chain carries TRBV12-3 or TRBV12-4 and TRBJ1-2; TRBD1 might be the D (5 bases). V was trimmed by 5 bases and J by 0 bases, leaving 10 bases between them. The CDR3 has 14 residues.

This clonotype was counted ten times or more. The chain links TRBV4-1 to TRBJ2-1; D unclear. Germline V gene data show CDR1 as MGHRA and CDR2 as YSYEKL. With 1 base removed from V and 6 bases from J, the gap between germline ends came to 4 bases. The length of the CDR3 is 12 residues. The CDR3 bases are TGCGCCAGCAGCCAAGTAGGCAATGAGCAGTTCTTC. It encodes CASSQVGNEQFF.

The CDR3 here is CASSLEFGRNTEAFF. The CDR3 region has the DNA TGTGCCAGCAGTTTAGAGTTTGGCAGGAACACTGAAGCTTTCTTT. The chain employs TRBV12-3 or TRBV12-4 and TRBJ1-1, with D uncertain. This CDR3 is built from 15 residues. The V and J ends lost 1 base and 1 base respectively, with 10 bases between them.

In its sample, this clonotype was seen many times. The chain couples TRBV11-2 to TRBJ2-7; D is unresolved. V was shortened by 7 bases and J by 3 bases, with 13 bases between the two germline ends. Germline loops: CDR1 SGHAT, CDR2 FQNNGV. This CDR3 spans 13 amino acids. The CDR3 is CASKPAGDYEQYF. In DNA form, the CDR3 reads TGTGCCAGCAAACCGGCTGGAGACTACGAGCAGTACTTC.

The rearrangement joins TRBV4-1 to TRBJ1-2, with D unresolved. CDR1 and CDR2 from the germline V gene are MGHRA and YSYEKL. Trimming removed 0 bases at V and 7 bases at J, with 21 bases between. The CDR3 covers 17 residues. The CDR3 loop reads CASSQDSDGVLLRGYTF. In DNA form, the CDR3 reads TGCGCCAGCAGCCAAGATTCGGACGGAGTCCTCCTTCGTGGCTACACCTTC.

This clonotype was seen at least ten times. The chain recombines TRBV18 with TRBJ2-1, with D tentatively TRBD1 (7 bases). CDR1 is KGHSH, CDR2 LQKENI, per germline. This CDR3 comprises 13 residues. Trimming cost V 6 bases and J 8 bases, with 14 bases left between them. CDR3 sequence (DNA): TGTGCCAGCTCGCCCCCAGGGGGGCATGAGCAGTTCTTC. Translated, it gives CASSPPGGHEQFF.

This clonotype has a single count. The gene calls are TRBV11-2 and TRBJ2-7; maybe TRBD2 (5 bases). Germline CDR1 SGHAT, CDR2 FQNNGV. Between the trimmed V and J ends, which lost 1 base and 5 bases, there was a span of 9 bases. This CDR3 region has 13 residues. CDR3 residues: CASSLVDGDEQYV. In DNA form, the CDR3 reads TGTGCCAGCAGCTTAGTTGACGGGGACGAGCAGTACGTC.

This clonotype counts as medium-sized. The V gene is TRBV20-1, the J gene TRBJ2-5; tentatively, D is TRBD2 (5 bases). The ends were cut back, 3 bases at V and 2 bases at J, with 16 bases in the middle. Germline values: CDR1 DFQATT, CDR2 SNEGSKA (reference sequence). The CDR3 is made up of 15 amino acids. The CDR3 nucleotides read TGCAGTGCTAGTGCGCCTAGAGGGTCTCAAGAGACCCAGTACTTC. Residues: CSASAPRGSQETQYF.

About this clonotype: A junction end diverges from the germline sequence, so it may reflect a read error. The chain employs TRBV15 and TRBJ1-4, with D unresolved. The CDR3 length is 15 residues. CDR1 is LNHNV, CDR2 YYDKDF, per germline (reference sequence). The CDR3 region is CATSGESTTNEKLFF. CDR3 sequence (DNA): TGCGCCACCAGCGGGGAATCCACTACTAATGAAAAACTGTTTTTT.

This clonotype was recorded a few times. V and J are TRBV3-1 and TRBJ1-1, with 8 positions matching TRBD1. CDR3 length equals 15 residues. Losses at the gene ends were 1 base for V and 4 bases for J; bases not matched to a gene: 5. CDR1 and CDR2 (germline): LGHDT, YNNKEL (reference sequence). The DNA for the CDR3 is TGTGCCAGCAGCCAAGCTGCGACAGGGGTCACTGAAGCTTTCTTT. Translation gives CASSQAATGVTEAFF. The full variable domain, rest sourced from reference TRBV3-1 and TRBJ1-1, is DTAVSQTPKYLVTQMGNDKSIKCEQNLGHDTMYWYKQDSKKFLKIMFSYNNKELIINETVPNRFSPKSPDKAHLNLHINSLELGDSAVYFCASSQAATGVTEAFFGQGTRLTVV.

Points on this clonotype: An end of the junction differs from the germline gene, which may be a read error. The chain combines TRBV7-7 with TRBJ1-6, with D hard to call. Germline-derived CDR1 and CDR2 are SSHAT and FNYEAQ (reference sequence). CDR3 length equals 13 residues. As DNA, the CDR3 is TGTGCTAGCAGCACGGACGGGAATTCACCCCTCCACTTT. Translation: CASSTDGNSPLHF. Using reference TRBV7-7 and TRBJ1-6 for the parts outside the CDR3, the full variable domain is GAGVSQSPRYKVTKRGQDVTLRCDPISSHATLYWYQQALGQGPEFLTYFNYEAQPDKSGLPSDRFSAERPEGSISTLTIQRTEQRDSAMYRCASSTDGNSPLHFGNGTRLTVT.

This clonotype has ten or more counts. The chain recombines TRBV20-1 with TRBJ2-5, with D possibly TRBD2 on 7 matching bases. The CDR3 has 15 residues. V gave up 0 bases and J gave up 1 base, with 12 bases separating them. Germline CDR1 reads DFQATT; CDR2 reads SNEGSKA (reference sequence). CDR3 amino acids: CSARDLAGAQETQYF. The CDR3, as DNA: TGCAGTGCTAGAGATCTGGCGGGGGCCCAAGAGACCCAGTACTTC.